Each of the 28 T cell receptor beta chains below was sequenced from the same sample in a study of blood T cell repertoires in COVID-19. This table comes from immunoSEQ multiplex PCR, and its TCRdb copy is limited to in-frame clones, with some not included. Here the sample spans about 290,000 clones, under 90% being singletons. Sequenced sample: PBMCs or T cells enriched from blood (not recorded which). These receptors were collected from a woman in her forties who had recovered from COVID-19.

This rearrangement joins TRBV6-5 to TRBJ1-1; 8 bases agree with TRBD1. With 6 bases clipped from V and 5 bases from J, the junction kept 8 bases outside the gene matches. This CDR3 contains 14 residues. Germline V gene lookup returns CDR1 MNHEY and CDR2 SVGAGI. The CDR3 sequence is CASSFRGRGTEAFF. In DNA form, the CDR3 reads TGTGCCAGCAGCTTCAGGGGGCGCGGGACTGAAGCTTTCTTT.

The chain uses TRBV27 and TRBJ1-2, with D possibly being TRBD1 (6 bases). Germline CDR1 MNHEY, CDR2 SMNVEV (reference sequence). The CDR3 consists of 14 residues. Trimming shortened V by 5 bases and J by 5 bases, and 15 bases separated the two germline ends. The CDR3 region is CASSTMRGAYGYTF. The CDR3 DNA reads TGTGCCAGCAGTACCATGCGGGGGGCGTATGGCTACACCTTC.

The chain uses TRBV18 and TRBJ1-2, with a weak D call TRBD1 (6 bases). CDR3 size: 14 residues. Germline CDR1 reads KGHSH; CDR2 reads LQKENI. V lost 3 bases and J 5 bases, leaving 13 bases between the germline ends. CDR3 sequence (DNA): TGTGCCAGCTCACCTGGAGGGGGGGATTATGGCTACACCTTC. It yields the protein CASSPGGGDYGYTF.

V usage is TRBV7-9 and J usage is TRBJ1-1; TRBD1 aligns across 7 bases. The CDR3 has 13 amino acids. Germline V gene lookup returns CDR1 SEHNR and CDR2 FQNEAQ (reference sequence). V shed 3 bases, J shed 8 bases, and the junction held 6 bases outside the gene matches. The CDR3 loop is CASSLDGTAEAFF. CDR3 bases: TGTGCCAGCAGCTTGGACGGGACAGCAGAAGCTTTCTTT.

With respect to this clone: The conserved phenylalanine or tryptophan normally closing the CDR3 is absent here, so this likely arose from a read error. The DNA is omitted, as the CDR3 cannot be located on it reliably, and the CDR3 follows TCRdb's listing. The chain combines TRBV4-1 with TRBJ2-7; the D call in the table, TRBD1, was not verified against the DNA. The CDR3 extends over 11 residues, inclusive of both ends. CDR1 and CDR2 (germline): MGHRA, YSYEKL. CDR3 residues: CASSKESYSEL.

This chain links TRBV2 with TRBJ2-1; 7 bases are a match to TRBD1. This CDR3 has 14 residues. CDR1 SNHLY and CDR2 FYNNEI come from the germline V gene. The J segment lost 3 bases and the V segment lost 3 bases, leaving 2 bases of the junction unmatched. In DNA, the CDR3 is TGTGCCAGCAGTGACAGGGGGTACTACAATGAGCAGTTCTTC. Amino acid sequence: CASSDRGYYNEQFF.

The chain combines TRBV6-5 with TRBJ2-5, with 8 nucleotides matching TRBD2. The CDR3 runs to 16 residues. Germline V CDR1 and CDR2: MNHEY, SVGAGI. Trimming took 0 bases from V and 8 from J; bases not matched to a gene: 11. CDR3 region: CASSYSYSGGPNTQYF. The CDR3 DNA is TGTGCCAGCAGTTACTCTTACAGCGGGGGCCCCAATACCCAGTACTTC.

The chain joins TRBV7-9 to TRBJ2-3; possible D gene TRBD2, 6 bases. The CDR3 runs to 15 residues. The V gene lost 5 bases and the J gene lost 1 base, with 13 bases spanning the gap. Germline V lookup: CDR1 SEHNR, CDR2 FQNEAQ (reference sequence). The DNA for the CDR3 is TGTGCCAGCAGCCCCGGGACTTTCCGCACAGATACGCAGTATTTT. Residues: CASSPGTFRTDTQYF.

J is TRBJ2-5 and V is TRBV5-1; 8 bases are a match to TRBD2. CDR3 size: 13 residues. V lost 3 bases, J lost 4 bases, and 2 bases stayed unmatched. CDR1 SGHRS and CDR2 YFSETQ come from the germline V gene. The CDR3 loop reads CASSSGGAETQYF. The DNA of the CDR3 is TGCGCCAGCAGCTCCGGGGGGGCAGAGACCCAGTACTTC. Drawing the rest from reference TRBV5-1 and TRBJ2-5, the complete variable domain is KAGVTQTPRYLIKTRGQQVTLSCSPISGHRSVSWYQQTPGQGLQFLFEYFSETQRNKGNFPGRFSGRQFSNSRSEMNVSTLELGDSALYLCASSSGGAETQYFGPGTRLLVL.

The genes are TRBV27 and TRBJ2-2, with D perhaps matching TRBD1 (5 bases). The CDR3 runs 15 residues. Germline CDR1 MNHEY, CDR2 SMNVEV (reference sequence). V was cut by 7 bases and J by 0 bases, with 12 bases left in between. The CDR3, as DNA: TGTGCCAGCAAGGCCAGACAGACGAACACCGGGGAGCTGTTTTTT. This translates into CASKARQTNTGELFF.

This clone was seen many times. This chain joins TRBV6-2 or TRBV6-3 and TRBJ2-3, with 14 bases matching TRBD2. The CDR3 contains 16 residues. V lost 5 bases to trimming and J lost 4 bases; unmatched junction nucleotides: 5. CDR1 is MNHEY and CDR2 is SVGEGT in the germline V gene. This chain's CDR3 is CASSLRLAGGPDTQYF. CDR3 DNA: TGTGCCAGCAGTCTACGACTAGCGGGAGGGCCAGATACGCAGTATTTT.

This clone was picked up a small number of times. The V and J genes are TRBV7-9 and TRBJ2-5, with 10 bases matching TRBD1. The germline V gene encodes CDR1 SEHNR and CDR2 FQNEAQ (reference sequence). Trimming cost V 4 bases and J 4 bases; bases outside gene matches: 12. The CDR3 spans 17 residues. The CDR3: CASSSDRDRGYPETQYF. The DNA for the CDR3 is TGTGCCAGCAGCTCTGATAGGGACAGGGGCTATCCAGAGACCCAGTACTTC. The full variable domain, rest sourced from reference TRBV7-9 and TRBJ2-5, is DTGVSQNPRHKITKRGQNVTFRCDPISEHNRLYWYRQTLGQGPEFLTYFQNEAQLEKSRLLSDRFSAERPKGSFSTLEIQRTEQGDSAMYLCASSSDRDRGYPETQYFGPGTRLLVL.

The chain joins TRBV7-8 to TRBJ1-1; D is undetermined. V dropped 5 bases and J dropped 6 bases, with 19 bases sitting between them. Germline V gene sequence: CDR1 SGHVS, CDR2 FQNEAQ. The length of the CDR3 is 15 residues. In DNA form, the CDR3 reads TGTGCCAGCAGCCCGCGCGAGGGCAAGGCCTCTGAAGCTTTCTTT. Amino acids: CASSPREGKASEAFF.

The rearrangement uses TRBV9 and TRBJ2-2; no reliable D call. V lost 3 bases, J lost 8 bases, and 11 bases lay in between. This CDR3 spans 13 amino acids. Germline lookup yields CDR1 SGDLS and CDR2 YYNGEE. The chain's CDR3 is CASSASPLGELFF. The CDR3 DNA is TGTGCCAGCAGCGCGTCCCCCCTGGGGGAGCTGTTTTTT.

The chain employs TRBV5-4 and TRBJ2-5; D possibly corresponds to TRBD2 (5 bases). Deletions cut 2 bases from V and 4 bases from J, with 15 bases between. This CDR3 has 15 amino acids. CDR1 is SGHNT, CDR2 YYREEE, per germline (reference sequence). CDR3 sequence: CASSFTLRVRETQYF. In DNA, the CDR3 is TGTGCCAGCAGCTTCACTCTGCGGGTACGAGAGACCCAGTACTTC.

This clone was observed many times. V is TRBV11-2 and J is TRBJ2-5; a weak D match, TRBD2 (5 bases). Looked up from germline, CDR1 is SGHAT and CDR2 is FQNNGV. The CDR3 consists of 14 residues. Trimming shortened V by 1 base and J by 7 bases, and 13 bases separated the two germline ends. Here the CDR3 reads CASSLGSNRGTQYF. The CDR3 DNA sequence: TGTGCCAGCAGCTTAGGAAGTAACCGGGGGACCCAGTACTTC.

This clone has a single count. V gene TRBV11-2 combines with J gene TRBJ1-5; 7 bases map to TRBD1. Losses at the gene ends were 4 bases for V and 1 base for J; bases not matched to a gene: 13. Germline CDR1 and CDR2: SGHAT and FQNNGV. This CDR3 comprises 18 residues. The CDR3 DNA is TGTGCCAGCAGCTCGGAAGGACAGGAGCCCCAGAGCAATCAGCCCCAGCATTTT. As protein: CASSSEGQEPQSNQPQHF.

The chain links TRBV4-1 to TRBJ1-1; 7 nucleotides agree with TRBD1. Looked up from germline, CDR1 is MGHRA and CDR2 is YSYEKL. The CDR3 extends over 14 amino acids. V lost 2 bases and J lost 9; bases outside the gene matches: 9. DNA of the CDR3: TGCGCCAGCAGCCAACCGACAGGGCCCCGCCAAGCTTTCTTT. Translated: CASSQPTGPRQAFF.

The gene calls are TRBV9 and TRBJ1-2, with TRBD1 matching 8 bases. Germline loops: CDR1 SGDLS, CDR2 YYNGEE. Trimming took 0 bases from V and 8 from J; bases not matched to a gene: 6. CDR3 length: 14 residues. The DNA for the CDR3 is TGTGCCAGCAGCGTAGTACAGGGGGTGGAGGGCTACACCTTC. Protein sequence: CASSVVQGVEGYTF.

This chain connects TRBV24-1 to TRBJ1-2; D may be TRBD1 (6 bases). This CDR3 is 13 amino acids long. Trimming removed 4 bases from V and 8 bases from J, with 13 bases in between. Germline V lookup: CDR1 KGHDR, CDR2 SFDVKD. DNA of the CDR3: TGTGCCACCAGTGACAACAGGGTACGGGGCTACACCTTC. It codes for CATSDNRVRGYTF.

The J gene is TRBJ1-1, the V gene TRBV21-1; the table assigns TRBD1, which was not confirmed against the DNA. TRBV21-1 is marked as a pseudogene. This CDR3 comprises 15 residues. The DNA of the CDR3 is TGTGCCAGCAGCAAAGCCAAGGGCAGGGATACTGAAGCTTTCTTT. Residues: CASSKAKGRDTEAFF.

CDR3 region: CASSLGWAGYNEQFF. Written as DNA, the CDR3 is TGCGCCAGCAGCCTTGGGTGGGCGGGTTACAATGAGCAGTTCTTC. The rearrangement links TRBV5-1 to TRBJ2-1, with D possibly TRBD2 on 5 matching bases. V lost 4 bases and J lost 4, with 15 bases in between. CDR1 and CDR2 from the germline V gene are SGHRS and YFSETQ. The CDR3 loop spans 15 amino acids.

With respect to this clone: Additional DNA sequences in this sample encode the identical CDR3. This chain links TRBV3-1 (or the pseudogene TRBV3-2) with TRBJ1-1; D gene ambiguous. The CDR3 runs 13 residues. Trimming removed 1 base from V and 2 bases from J, with 5 bases in between. Germline loops: CDR1 LGHDT, CDR2 YNNKEL (reference sequence). The CDR3 region has the DNA TGTGCCAGCAGCCAAGTGCGTAACACTGAAGCTTTCTTT. It codes for CASSQVRNTEAFF.

The J gene is TRBJ2-7, the V gene TRBV10-1; 8 nucleotides match TRBD2. CDR1 is WNHNN and CDR2 is SYGVQD in the germline V gene (reference sequence). V was pared by 8 bases and J by 7 bases, with 7 bases of the junction left unmatched. The CDR3 spans 12 residues. The CDR3 nucleotides read TGCGCCAGCCCACGGGGCGGGGGGGAGCAGTACTTC. This translates into CASPRGGGEQYF.

This clone was detected once. The chain has TRBV6-5 and TRBJ2-1, with 8 bases that match TRBD2. This CDR3 is built from 15 residues. Germline-derived CDR1 and CDR2 are MNHEY and SVGAGI. The J segment lost 7 bases and the V segment lost 5 bases, leaving 10 bases of the junction unmatched. The CDR3: CASSRPGTSNNEQFF. The CDR3, as DNA: TGTGCCAGCAGTCGCCCCGGGACTAGTAATAATGAGCAGTTCTTC.

The chain combines TRBV7-9 with TRBJ1-4, with 10 bases fitting TRBD1. V shed 3 bases, J shed 3 bases, and the junction held 4 bases outside the gene matches. Germline assignment: CDR1 SEHNR and CDR2 FQNEAQ (reference sequence). The CDR3 extends over 16 amino acids. The CDR3 loop reads CASSLDRGRPNEKLFF. CDR3 bases: TGTGCCAGCAGCTTGGACAGGGGGAGGCCTAATGAAAAACTGTTTTTT.

This chain links TRBV29-1 with TRBJ2-7; 9 bases line up with TRBD2. J was trimmed by 0 bases and V by 5 bases; bases with no gene match: 8. CDR3 length: 15 residues. Germline V gives CDR1 SQVTM, CDR2 ANQGSEA. The CDR3 is CSVKGAGGPSYEQYF. CDR3 DNA sequence: TGCAGCGTTAAAGGGGCGGGAGGGCCCTCCTACGAGCAGTACTTC.

The chain combines TRBV5-1 with TRBJ2-1, with D unresolved. This CDR3 contains 16 residues. Germline CDR1 reads SGHRS; CDR2 reads YFSETQ. Trimming took off 1 base at V and 0 bases at J, with 11 bases between the two ends. Written as DNA, the CDR3 is TGCGCCAGCAGCTTGACTTACCCAAGCTCCTACAATGAGCAGTTCTTC. This encodes CASSLTYPSSYNEQFF.